Listed below are T cell receptor beta chains from one sample, sequenced in a study of blood T cell repertoires in COVID-19. Clones were read by immunoSEQ multiplex PCR, and TCRdb kept only the in-frame ones, dropping some. The data hold fewer than 350,000 clones, with 70% to 90% observed a single time. The sequencing input was peripheral blood. Receptors were obtained from a young woman who had recovered from COVID-19. Both conserved end residues are part of each CDR3. Fields, in order: J gene, D gene, clone size, V gene, CDR3 DNA, CDR3 protein. The D gene is left open where the match is weak. Clone size is stated in some rows and not others, as once, few, many or a class when expanded.

TRBJ2-1 TRBD1 once TRBV7-6 TGTGCCAGCAGCTTCGGGACAGGGAGGAACAATGAGCAGTTCTTC CASSFGTGRNNEQFF
TRBJ2-1 TRBD2 NA TRBV12-3/TRBV12-4 TGTGCCAGCAGCTTAGCGGGGGGGAATGAGCAGTTCTTC CASSLAGGNEQFF
TRBJ2-1 NA NA TRBV2 TGTGCCAGCAGTGCAGGGAGGAATGAGCAGTTCTTC CASSAGRNEQFF
TRBJ2-7 NA NA TRBV27 TGTGCCAGCAGTCCCCTTGCCGGGGCCTACGAGCAGTACTTC CASSPLAGAYEQYF
TRBJ2-1 TRBD2 NA TRBV9 TGTGCCAGCAGCCGTCTCGCTAGCGGTTACAATGAGCAGTTCTTC CASSRLASGYNEQFF
TRBJ1-5 TRBD1 NA TRBV10-3 TGTGCCATCAGCCCCGGGACAGGGAGTTATAGCAATCAGCCCCAGCATTTT CAISPGTGSYSNQPQHF
TRBJ2-2 NA NA TRBV27 TGTGCCAGCAGCTCGAACACCGGGGAGCTGTTTTTT CASSSNTGELFF
TRBJ1-4 TRBD1 NA TRBV30 TGTGCCTGGAGACATCCGGGACAGGGGGATGAAAAACTGTTTTTT CAWRHPGQGDEKLFF
TRBJ1-1 TRBD1 NA TRBV27 TGTGCCAGCAGATTAGAGGACAGGGCGAACACTGAAGCTTTCTTT CASRLEDRANTEAFF
TRBJ2-3 TRBD1 NA TRBV4-3 TGCGCCAGCAGCCAAGCAACAGGGGGCCGGGTGTATTTT CASSQATGGRVYF
TRBJ2-2 NA NA TRBV19 TGTGCCAGTAGTATAGGGGCGACCGGGGAGCTGTTTTTT CASSIGATGELFF
TRBJ1-6 NA NA TRBV30 TGTGCCGGGAATGGGGGCCAGAGGGATTCACCCCTCCACTTT CAGNGGQRDSPLHF
TRBJ2-7 NA NA TRBV4-2 TGTGCCAGCAGCCAAATTGGCTACGGGTACGAGCAGTACTTC CASSQIGYGYEQYF
TRBJ1-1 NA once TRBV6-1 TGTGCCAGCAGTGAAGGGACAGCAAACACTGAAGCTTTCTTT CASSEGTANTEAFF
TRBJ2-7 NA NA TRBV18 TGTGCCAGCTCACCGACAGGTGCCTACGAGCAGTACTTC CASSPTGAYEQYF
TRBJ1-4 TRBD1 few TRBV2 TGTGCCAGCAGACGACAGGGTGGGTCTAATGAAAAACTGTTTTTT CASRRQGGSNEKLFF
TRBJ2-7 NA NA TRBV4-3 TGCGCCAGCAGCCAAGCCCTACAGGGACCCTACGAGCAGTACTTC CASSQALQGPYEQYF
TRBJ2-3 NA NA TRBV3-1/TRBV3-2 TGTGCCAGCAGCTCCAGGGTGACTGATACGCAGTATTTT CASSSRVTDTQYF
TRBJ2-7 TRBD1 NA TRBV2 TGTGCCAGCAGTCCCTTAACGGGACAGGGAATCTACGAGCAGTACTTC CASSPLTGQGIYEQYF
TRBJ2-3 NA NA TRBV4-3 TGCGCCACCAGTCCCGGGATTACAGATACGCAGTATTTT CATSPGITDTQYF
TRBJ2-3 TRBD1 NA TRBV6-5 TGTGCCAGCAGCGCGAGGGACAGGGGGCAAGATACGCAGTATTTT CASSARDRGQDTQYF
TRBJ2-2 NA NA TRBV6-5 TGTGCCAGCAGTTTACTCGGACTAAACACCGGGGAGCTGTTTTTT CASSLLGLNTGELFF
TRBJ2-3 NA NA TRBV6-6 TGTGCCAGCAGTTACTTCGCAGATACGCAGTATTTT CASSYFADTQYF
TRBJ2-3 TRBD2 once TRBV5-8 TGTGCCAGCAGCGCGGGACTAGCGGGAGGGACAGATACGCAGTATTTT CASSAGLAGGTDTQYF
TRBJ2-7 NA NA TRBV6-1 TGTGCCAGCAGTGAAGTAGGTGGGGCCTCCTACGAGCAGTACTTC CASSEVGGASYEQYF
TRBJ1-4 NA NA TRBV7-9 TGTGCCAGCAGCTCCACGGACTTTGAAAAACTGTTTTTT CASSSTDFEKLFF
TRBJ2-3 NA NA TRBV5-6 TGTGCCAGCAGCTTATACCGCACTAGCACAGATACGCAGTATTTT CASSLYRTSTDTQYF
TRBJ2-1 NA NA TRBV7-8 TGTGCCAGCAGCACGAACATTGGAGGTCGTAATGAGCAGTTCTTC CASSTNIGGRNEQFF
TRBJ2-1 NA NA TRBV9 TGTGCCAGCAGCGTGTGGGAGACGAATGAGCAGTTCTTC CASSVWETNEQFF
TRBJ2-5 NA NA TRBV9 TGTGCCAGCAGCGTAGGGGACTACCAAGAGACCCAGTACTTC CASSVGDYQETQYF
TRBJ2-3 TRBD2 NA TRBV30 TGTGCCTGGAGTGTATTTAGCGGGGGGAGCACAGATACGCAGTATTTT CAWSVFSGGSTDTQYF
TRBJ1-1 TRBD1 NA TRBV29-1 TGCAGCGTCGCCCCAGGGGGAAGGGAAGCTTTCTTT CSVAPGGREAFF
TRBJ2-1 TRBD2 once TRBV5-4 TGTGCCAGCAGCTTAGGAGGCGGGAGATCTAATGAGCAGTTCTTC CASSLGGGRSNEQFF